The 20 T cell receptor beta chains presented below share a single source sample, sequenced in a study of T cells after yellow fever vaccination. TCRdb ran MiXCR on the 5' RACE reads and lists one entry per CDR3 protein. The sample has about 130,000 distinct CDR3 sequences, 8% to 10% seen once. Sample: CD8+ T cells sorted from PBMCs, taken on the day of the yellow fever booster vaccination. These receptors were obtained from a man younger than 30 who received the YFV17D yellow fever vaccine.

CDR3 in amino acids: CASSYTSRDTQYF. The CDR3 nucleotides are TGTGCCAGCAGTTACACTTCCAGGGATACGCAGTATTTT. The chain carries TRBV6-5 and TRBJ2-3; D is ambiguous. This CDR3 comprises 13 residues. With 2 bases removed from V and 6 bases from J, the gap between germline ends came to 9 bases. Germline V gene data show CDR1 as MNHEY and CDR2 as SVGAGI.

CDR3 sequence reads: CASSDGDGYTF. The CDR3, as DNA: TGTGCCAGCAGCGACGGGGATGGCTACACCTTC. The V and J genes are TRBV9 and TRBJ1-2; D is ambiguous. The CDR3 loop spans 11 amino acids. Trimming pared 3 bases from V and 6 bases from J, leaving 6 bases between. Germline loops: CDR1 SGDLS, CDR2 YYNGEE.

The chain recombines TRBV19 with TRBJ1-2; 8 bases are shared with TRBD1. J lost 3 bases, V lost 10 bases, and 7 bases had no gene match. Germline values: CDR1 LNHDA, CDR2 SQIVND (reference sequence). CDR3 size: 13 residues. Written as DNA, the CDR3 is TGTGCCACCTCAACAGGGGGTGACTATGGCTACACCTTC. This translates into CATSTGGDYGYTF.

J is TRBJ1-1 and V is TRBV4-2, with TRBD1 matching over 8 bases. Looked up from germline, CDR1 is LGHNA and CDR2 is YNFKEQ. This CDR3 spans 13 amino acids. V shed 6 bases and J 11 bases; nucleotides not matched to a gene: 11. This CDR3 is CASRGTGVVAAFF. The CDR3 coding sequence is TGTGCCAGCAGGGGGACAGGAGTCGTAGCGGCTTTCTTT.

The rearrangement joins TRBV6-2 or TRBV6-3 to TRBJ2-6; D remains unclear. The CDR3 totals 13 residues. V was shortened by 2 bases and J by 6 bases, with 5 bases between the two germline ends. CDR1 and CDR2 from the germline V gene are MNHEY and SVGEGT. CDR3 in amino acids: CASSYNKANVLTF. CDR3 in DNA: TGTGCCAGCAGTTACAACAAGGCCAACGTCCTGACTTTC.

This clonotype was seen repeatedly, ten times or more. The chain combines TRBV5-1 with TRBJ1-1; 9 nucleotides agree with TRBD1. The CDR3 loop spans 15 amino acids. V was pared by 4 bases and J by 4 bases, with 8 bases of the junction left unmatched. Germline-derived CDR1 and CDR2 are SGHRS and YFSETQ. The DNA of the CDR3 is TGCGCCAGCAGCGGGACAGGGATTGGGAGCACTGAAGCTTTCTTT. This sequence encodes CASSGTGIGSTEAFF. Full variable domain (missing parts from reference TRBV5-1 and TRBJ1-1): KAGVTQTPRYLIKTRGQQVTLSCSPISGHRSVSWYQQTPGQGLQFLFEYFSETQRNKGNFPGRFSGRQFSNSRSEMNVSTLELGDSALYLCASSGTGIGSTEAFFGQGTRLTVV.

The sample holds many counts of this clonotype. V usage is TRBV27 and J usage is TRBJ2-7, with 9 nucleotides matching TRBD1. This CDR3 spans 13 amino acids. With 5 bases clipped from V and 5 bases from J, the junction kept 4 bases outside the gene matches. Looked up from germline, CDR1 is MNHEY and CDR2 is SMNVEV (reference sequence). The CDR3 nucleotides read TGTGCCAGCAGTCTAACAGGGGGCCACGAGCAGTACTTC. Encoded protein: CASSLTGGHEQYF.

This clonotype was picked up a small number of times. The rearrangement joins TRBV5-1 to TRBJ1-1; 8 nucleotides line up with TRBD1. CDR1 SGHRS and CDR2 YFSETQ come from the germline V gene. The trim removed 0 bases at V and 4 bases at J, leaving 5 bases unmatched. This CDR3 comprises 15 residues. CDR3 protein: CASSLARTGPTEAFF. In DNA, the CDR3 is TGCGCCAGCAGCTTGGCACGGACAGGGCCCACTGAAGCTTTCTTT.

This rearrangement joins TRBV7-9 to TRBJ2-7; D gene ambiguous. V was clipped by 1 base and J by 2 bases, with 9 bases between them. CDR1 is SEHNR, CDR2 FQNEAQ, per germline (reference sequence). This CDR3 region has 14 residues. In DNA, the CDR3 is TGTGCCAGCAGCTTAGGGGTTGCCCCCTACGAGCAGTACGTC. Residues: CASSLGVAPYEQYV.

This clonotype was observed many times. The chain combines TRBV5-6 with TRBJ1-2; 8 bases are shared with TRBD1. This CDR3 has 15 residues. Germline lookup yields CDR1 SGHDT and CDR2 YYEEEE. V lost 4 bases to trimming and J lost 2 bases; unmatched junction nucleotides: 7. CDR3 coding DNA: TGTGCCAGCAGCCCTTTGACAGGGGAAAACTATGGCTACACCTTC. It encodes CASSPLTGENYGYTF.

This clonotype was seen repeatedly, ten times or more. This chain joins TRBV29-1 and TRBJ2-1; D not certain. CDR1 is SQVTM and CDR2 is ANQGSEA in the germline V gene. CDR3 size: 14 residues. Trimming pared 3 bases from V and 1 base from J, leaving 10 bases between. CDR3 DNA sequence: TGCAGCGTTGACAAGGGAAATTCCTACAATGAGCAGTTCTTC. Its protein is CSVDKGNSYNEQFF.

This clonotype was observed at least ten times. The DNA for the CDR3 is TGTGCCAGCAGCCCGCTGGGGTCTAACTATGGCTACACCTTC. The encoded protein is CASSPLGSNYGYTF. The chain couples TRBV28 to TRBJ1-2; D not certain. The CDR3 runs to 14 residues. V was cut by 6 bases and J by 0 bases, with 11 bases left in between. CDR1 and CDR2 from the germline V gene are MDHEN and SYDVKM.

V usage is TRBV15 and J usage is TRBJ1-5; D remains ambiguous. Trimming removed 0 bases at V and 6 bases at J, with 9 bases between. CDR1 LNHNV and CDR2 YYDKDF come from the germline V gene (reference sequence). The CDR3 consists of 14 residues. The CDR3 protein is CATSRDRRAQPQHF. CDR3 DNA sequence: TGTGCCACCAGCAGAGATAGGCGTGCTCAGCCCCAGCATTTT.

There are many counts of this clonotype. The rearrangement uses TRBV24-1 and TRBJ2-1; 12 bases are a match to TRBD2. The CDR3 covers 16 residues. The J segment lost 8 bases and the V segment lost 3 bases, leaving 7 bases of the junction unmatched. Looked up from germline, CDR1 is KGHDR and CDR2 is SFDVKD. CDR3 bases: TGTGCCACCAGTGATACGCTAGCGGGGGGGCTTGATGAGCAGTTCTTC. It translates to CATSDTLAGGLDEQFF.

This chain links TRBV7-2 with TRBJ1-3; D gene uncertain. Trimming pared 1 base from V and 4 bases from J, leaving 8 bases between. CDR1 and CDR2 (germline): SGHTA, FQGNSA. The CDR3 totals 14 residues. CDR3: CASSLDFSGNTIYF. The DNA for the CDR3 is TGTGCCAGCAGCTTAGATTTCTCCGGAAACACCATATATTTT.

This clonotype was counted between two and nine times. The gene calls are TRBV5-6 and TRBJ2-1; 10 nucleotides align to TRBD2. CDR1 is SGHDT and CDR2 is YYEEEE in the germline V gene. Trimming removed 1 base from V and 8 bases from J; junction bases left unmatched: 6. This CDR3 region has 15 residues. The CDR3 region has the DNA TGTGCCAGCAGCTTGTTAAGCGGGGGGGCTGATGAGCAGTTCTTC. It yields the protein CASSLLSGGADEQFF.

The chain couples TRBV4-1 to TRBJ1-1, with 8 bases lining up with TRBD1. CDR1 is MGHRA, CDR2 YSYEKL, per germline. The CDR3 has 17 residues. The junction had 8 bases not matched to a gene; V was cut back by 1 base and J by 1 base. The CDR3 DNA is TGCGCCAGCAGCCAAGTACGGACAGGGTGGACGAACACTGAAGCTTTCTTT. Protein sequence: CASSQVRTGWTNTEAFF.

This clonotype came up many times. The rearrangement uses TRBV4-1 and TRBJ1-6, with 7 bases that match TRBD1. Germline values: CDR1 MGHRA, CDR2 YSYEKL. V trimming: 1 base; J trimming: 0 bases; junction bases outside the gene matches: 9. The length of the CDR3 is 19 residues. CDR3 nucleotide sequence: TGCGCCAGCAGCCAAGGCTGGACAGGCCCTCACTCCTATAATTCACCCCTCCACTTT. Protein sequence: CASSQGWTGPHSYNSPLHF.

V usage is TRBV29-1 and J usage is TRBJ2-1, with 8 positions matching TRBD2. J lost 8 bases, V lost 8 bases, and 11 bases had no gene match. The CDR3 has 13 amino acids. Germline V gene lookup returns CDR1 SQVTM and CDR2 ANQGSEA. The CDR3, as DNA: TGCAGCACCCACGGGGGGGGGGTCGATGAGCAGTTCTTC. It is translated as CSTHGGGVDEQFF.

The CDR3 nucleotides read TGCAGTGCCGTAGGCTTCGGCTACACCTTC. Residues: CSAVGFGYTF. The chain is built from TRBV20-1 and TRBJ1-2, with D unresolved. The length of the CDR3 is 10 residues. Trimming shortened V by 6 bases and J by 8 bases, and 10 bases separated the two germline ends. Germline CDR1 DFQATT, CDR2 SNEGSKA (reference sequence).